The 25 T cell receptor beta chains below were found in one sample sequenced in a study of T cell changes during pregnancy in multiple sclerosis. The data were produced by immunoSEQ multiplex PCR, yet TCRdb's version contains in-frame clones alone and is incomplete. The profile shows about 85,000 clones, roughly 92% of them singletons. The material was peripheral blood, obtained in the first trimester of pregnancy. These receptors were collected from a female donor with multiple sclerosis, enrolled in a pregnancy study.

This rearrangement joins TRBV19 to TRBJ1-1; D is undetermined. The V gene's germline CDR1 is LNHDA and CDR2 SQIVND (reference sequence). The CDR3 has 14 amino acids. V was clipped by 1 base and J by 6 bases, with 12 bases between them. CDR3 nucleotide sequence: TGTGCCAGTAGTATAGTCCCCGACACCCCTGAAGCTTTCTTT. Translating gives CASSIVPDTPEAFF. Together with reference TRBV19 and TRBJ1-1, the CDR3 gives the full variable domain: DGGITQSPKYLFRKEGQNVTLSCEQNLNHDAMYWYRQDPGQGLRLIYYSQIVNDFQKGDIAEGYSVSREKKESFPLTVTSAQKNPTAFYLCASSIVPDTPEAFFGQGTRLTVV.

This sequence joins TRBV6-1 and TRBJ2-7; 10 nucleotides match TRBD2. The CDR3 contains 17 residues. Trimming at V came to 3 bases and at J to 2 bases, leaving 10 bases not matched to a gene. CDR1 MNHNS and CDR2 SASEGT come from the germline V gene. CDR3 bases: TGTGCCAGCAGTGAGGCCCTAGCGGGGGTCGTGACCTACGAGCAGTACTTC. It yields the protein CASSEALAGVVTYEQYF.

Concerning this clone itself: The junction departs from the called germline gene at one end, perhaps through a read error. The CDR3 region is CASSLGLAGWADTQYF. CDR3 DNA: TGTGCCAGCAGTTTGGGACTAGCGGGATGGGCAGATACGCAGTATTTT. This chain links TRBV5-4 with TRBJ2-3; 13 bases match TRBD2. This CDR3 contains 16 residues. Germline lookup yields CDR1 SGHNT and CDR2 YYREEE (reference sequence).

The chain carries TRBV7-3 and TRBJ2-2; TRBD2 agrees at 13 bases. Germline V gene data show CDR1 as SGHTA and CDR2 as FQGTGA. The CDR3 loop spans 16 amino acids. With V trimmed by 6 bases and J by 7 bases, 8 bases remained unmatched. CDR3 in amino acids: CASSTGTSGTGGELFF. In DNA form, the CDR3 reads TGTGCCAGCAGTACCGGGACTAGCGGGACAGGCGGGGAGCTGTTTTTT.

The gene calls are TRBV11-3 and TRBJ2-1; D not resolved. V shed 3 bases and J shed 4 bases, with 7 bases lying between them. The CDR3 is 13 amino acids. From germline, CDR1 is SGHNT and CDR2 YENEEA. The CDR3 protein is CASSLGKYNEQFF. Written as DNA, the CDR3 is TGTGCCAGCAGCTTGGGCAAATACAATGAGCAGTTCTTC.

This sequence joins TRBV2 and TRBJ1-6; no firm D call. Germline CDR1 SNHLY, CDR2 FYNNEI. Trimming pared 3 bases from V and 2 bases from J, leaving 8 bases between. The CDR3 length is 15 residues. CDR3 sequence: CASSDGGPYNSPLHF. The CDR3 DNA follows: TGTGCCAGCAGTGATGGAGGACCCTATAATTCACCCCTCCACTTT. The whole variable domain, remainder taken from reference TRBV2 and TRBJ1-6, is EPEVTQTPSHQVTQMGQEVILRCVPISNHLYFYWYRQILGQKVEFLVSFYNNEISEKSEIFDDQFSVERPDGSNFTLKIRSTKLEDSAMYFCASSDGGPYNSPLHFGNGTRLTVT.

CDR3 bases: TGTGCCAGCTCACCATTACGGGACTTCGGGGATGCGATCACTGAAGCTTTCTTT. Residues: CASSPLRDFGDAITEAFF. The chain couples TRBV18 to TRBJ1-1; D might be TRBD1 (5 bases). Germline loops: CDR1 KGHSH, CDR2 LQKENI. V lost 2 bases to trimming and J lost 4 bases, with 23 bases between them. The CDR3 consists of 18 residues. Based on the CDR3 plus reference TRBV18 and TRBJ1-1, the full variable domain is NAGVMQNPRHLVRRRGQEARLRCSPMKGHSHVYWYRQLPEEGLKFMVYLQKENIIDESGMPKERFSAEFPKEGPSILRIQQVVRGDSAAYFCASSPLRDFGDAITEAFFGQGTRLTVV.

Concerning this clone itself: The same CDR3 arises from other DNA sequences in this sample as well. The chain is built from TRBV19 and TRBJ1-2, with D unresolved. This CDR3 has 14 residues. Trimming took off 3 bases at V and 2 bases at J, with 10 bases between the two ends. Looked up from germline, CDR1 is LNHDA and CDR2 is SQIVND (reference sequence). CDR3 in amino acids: CASSMGAANYGYTF. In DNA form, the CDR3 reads TGTGCCAGTAGTATGGGCGCAGCAAACTATGGCTACACCTTC.

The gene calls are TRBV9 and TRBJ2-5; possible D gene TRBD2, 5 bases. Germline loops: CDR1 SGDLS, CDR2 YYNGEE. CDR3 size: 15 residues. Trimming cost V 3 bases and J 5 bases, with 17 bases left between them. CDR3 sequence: CASSDGSSRVETQYF. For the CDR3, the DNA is TGTGCCAGCAGCGACGGATCCTCGAGGGTTGAGACCCAGTACTTC.

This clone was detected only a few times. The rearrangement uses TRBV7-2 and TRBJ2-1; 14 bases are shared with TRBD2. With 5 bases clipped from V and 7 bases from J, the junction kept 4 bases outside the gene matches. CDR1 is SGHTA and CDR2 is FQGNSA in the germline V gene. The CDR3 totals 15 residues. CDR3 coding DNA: TGTGCCAGCAGCATGGGACTAGCGGGGGATAATGAGCAGTTCTTC. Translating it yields CASSMGLAGDNEQFF. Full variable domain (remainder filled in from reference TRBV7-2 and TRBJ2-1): GAGVSQSPSNKVTEKGKDVELRCDPISGHTALYWYRQSLGQGLEFLIYFQGNSAPDKSGLPSDRFSAERTGGSVSTLTIQRTQQEDSAVYLCASSMGLAGDNEQFFGPGTRLTVL.

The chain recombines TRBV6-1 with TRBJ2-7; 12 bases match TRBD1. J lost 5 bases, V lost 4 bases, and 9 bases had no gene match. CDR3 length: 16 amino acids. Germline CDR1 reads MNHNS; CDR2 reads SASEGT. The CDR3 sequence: CASSASPGQGAHEQYF. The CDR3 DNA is TGTGCCAGCAGTGCCTCACCGGGACAGGGGGCCCACGAGCAGTACTTC.

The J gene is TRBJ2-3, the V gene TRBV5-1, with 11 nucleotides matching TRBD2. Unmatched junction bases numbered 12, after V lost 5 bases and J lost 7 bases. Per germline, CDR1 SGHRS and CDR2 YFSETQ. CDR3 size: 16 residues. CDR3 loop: CASRSPGTSGDYTQYF. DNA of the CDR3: TGCGCCAGCAGATCCCCCGGGACTAGCGGAGACTATACGCAGTATTTT. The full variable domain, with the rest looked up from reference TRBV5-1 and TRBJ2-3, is KAGVTQTPRYLIKTRGQQVTLSCSPISGHRSVSWYQQTPGQGLQFLFEYFSETQRNKGNFPGRFSGRQFSNSRSEMNVSTLELGDSALYLCASRSPGTSGDYTQYFGPGTRLTVL.

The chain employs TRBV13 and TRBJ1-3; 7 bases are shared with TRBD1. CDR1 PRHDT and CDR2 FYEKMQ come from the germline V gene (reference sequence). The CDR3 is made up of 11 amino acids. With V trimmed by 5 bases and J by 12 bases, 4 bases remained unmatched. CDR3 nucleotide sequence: TGTGCCAGCAGCCTCGACAGGGTCATATATTTT. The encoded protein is CASSLDRVIYF.

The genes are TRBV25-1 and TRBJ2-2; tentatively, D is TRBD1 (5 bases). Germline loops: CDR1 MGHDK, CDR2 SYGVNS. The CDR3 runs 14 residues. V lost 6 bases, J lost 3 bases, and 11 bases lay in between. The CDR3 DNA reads TGTGCCAGCAGGACCGACAGCTACACCGGGGAGCTGTTTTTT. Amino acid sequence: CASRTDSYTGELFF.

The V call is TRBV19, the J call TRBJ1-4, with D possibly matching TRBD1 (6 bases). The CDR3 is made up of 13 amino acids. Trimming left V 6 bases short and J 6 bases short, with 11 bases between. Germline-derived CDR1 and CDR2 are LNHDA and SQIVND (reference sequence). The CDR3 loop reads CASSTGFDEKLFF. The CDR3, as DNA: TGTGCCAGTAGCACAGGGTTCGATGAAAAACTGTTTTTT.

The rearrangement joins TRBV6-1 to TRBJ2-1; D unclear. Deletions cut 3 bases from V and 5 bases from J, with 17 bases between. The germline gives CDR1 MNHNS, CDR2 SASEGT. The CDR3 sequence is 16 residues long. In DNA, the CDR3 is TGTGCCAGCAGTGAGGGCATAAGGATGCTCAACAATGAGCAGTTCTTC. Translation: CASSEGIRMLNNEQFF.

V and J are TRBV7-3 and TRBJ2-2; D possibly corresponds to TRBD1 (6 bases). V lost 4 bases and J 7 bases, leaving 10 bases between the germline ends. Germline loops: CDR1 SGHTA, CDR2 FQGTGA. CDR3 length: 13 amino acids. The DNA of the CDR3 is TGTGCCAGCAGCTCACAAGGGGGCGGGGAGCTGTTTTTT. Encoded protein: CASSSQGGGELFF.

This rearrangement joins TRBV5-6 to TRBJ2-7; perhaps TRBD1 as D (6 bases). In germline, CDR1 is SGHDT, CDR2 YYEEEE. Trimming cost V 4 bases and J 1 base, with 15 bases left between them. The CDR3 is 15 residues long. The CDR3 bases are TGTGCCAGCAGCAACCAACAGGGCCCATCCTACGAGCAGTACTTC. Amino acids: CASSNQQGPSYEQYF.

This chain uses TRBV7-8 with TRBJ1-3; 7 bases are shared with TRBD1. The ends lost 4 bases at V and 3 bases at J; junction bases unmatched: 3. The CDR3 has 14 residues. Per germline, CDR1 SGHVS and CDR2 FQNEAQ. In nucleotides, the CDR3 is TGTGCCAGCAGCTCCACAGGGGTTGGAAACACCATATATTTT. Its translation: CASSSTGVGNTIYF.

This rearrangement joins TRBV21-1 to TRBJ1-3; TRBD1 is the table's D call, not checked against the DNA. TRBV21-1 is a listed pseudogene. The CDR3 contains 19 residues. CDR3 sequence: CASSSPSEDRGASGNTIYF. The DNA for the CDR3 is TGTGCCAGCAGCTCCCCCTCAGAGGACAGGGGTGCTTCTGGAAACACCATATATTTT.

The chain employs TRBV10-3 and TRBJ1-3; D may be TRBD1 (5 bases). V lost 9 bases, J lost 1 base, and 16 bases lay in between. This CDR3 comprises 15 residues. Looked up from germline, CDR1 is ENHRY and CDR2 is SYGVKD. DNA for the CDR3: TGTGCCATTGGGTACCAGGGAAAATCTGGAAACACCATATATTTT. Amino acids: CAIGYQGKSGNTIYF.

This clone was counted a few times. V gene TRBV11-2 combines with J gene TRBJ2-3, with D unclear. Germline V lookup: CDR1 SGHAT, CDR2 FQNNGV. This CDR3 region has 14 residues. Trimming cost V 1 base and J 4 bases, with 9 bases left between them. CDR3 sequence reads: CASSLGFRADTQYF. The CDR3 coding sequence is TGTGCCAGCAGCTTAGGGTTCCGGGCAGATACGCAGTATTTT.

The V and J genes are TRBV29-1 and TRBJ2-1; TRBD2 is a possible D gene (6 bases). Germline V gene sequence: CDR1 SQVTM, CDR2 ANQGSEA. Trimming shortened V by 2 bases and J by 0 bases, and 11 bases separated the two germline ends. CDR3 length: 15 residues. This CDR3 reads CSVEWLARSYNEQFF. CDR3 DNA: TGCAGCGTTGAATGGCTAGCGCGCTCCTACAATGAGCAGTTCTTC.

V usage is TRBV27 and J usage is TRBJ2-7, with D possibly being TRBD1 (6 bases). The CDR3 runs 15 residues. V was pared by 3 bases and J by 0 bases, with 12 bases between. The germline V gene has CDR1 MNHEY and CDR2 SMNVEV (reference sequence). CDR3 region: CASSLSGETSYEQYF. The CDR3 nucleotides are TGTGCCAGCAGTTTGTCAGGGGAAACCTCCTACGAGCAGTACTTC.

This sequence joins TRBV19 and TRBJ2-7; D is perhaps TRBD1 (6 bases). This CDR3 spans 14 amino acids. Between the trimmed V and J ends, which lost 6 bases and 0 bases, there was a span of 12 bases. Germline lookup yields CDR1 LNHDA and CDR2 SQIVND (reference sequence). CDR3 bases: TGTGCCAGTAGCCCCACAGGGATCTCCTACGAGCAGTACTTC. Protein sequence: CASSPTGISYEQYF.